Each of the 32 T cell receptor beta chains below was sequenced from the same sample in a study of T cell clonality in common variable immunodeficiency. TCRdb's copy holds only in-frame clones and misses some; the assay was immunoSEQ multiplex PCR. The table lists tens of thousands of clones, with no singletons. The sample consisted of peripheral blood mononuclear cells. These receptors were obtained from a person aged 18 to 75 in good health.

This clone was counted many times. The CDR3 is cut off 3 residues early in the read; its end comes from the germline J gene. The chain recombines TRBV11-3 with TRBJ2-5; a possible D gene is TRBD1 (6 bases). Germline V gene lookup returns CDR1 SGHNT and CDR2 YENEEA. The CDR3 is made up of 13 amino acids. V lost 5 bases to trimming and J lost 7 bases, with 14 bases between them. The CDR3 sequence: CASSPNKQGTQYF. CDR3 DNA, as far as it was read: TGTGCCAGCAGCCCTAATAAACAGGGGACC. The whole variable domain, filled in from reference TRBV11-3 and TRBJ2-5, reads EAGVVQSPRYKIIEKKQPVAFWCNPISGHNTLYWYLQNLGQGPELLIRYENEEAVDDSQLPKDRFSAERLKGVDSTLKIQPAELGDSAVYLCASSPNKQGTQYFGPGTRLLVL.

The sample holds many counts of this clone. This CDR3 reads CAISAQGAYNEQFF. The covered CDR3 bases are TGTGCCATCAGTGCTCAGGGGGCTTACAATGAG. The chain recombines TRBV10-3 with TRBJ2-1; 8 positions match TRBD1. The CDR3 is cut off 3 residues early in the read; its end comes from the germline J gene. The CDR3 is 14 residues long. Germline V CDR1 and CDR2: ENHRY, SYGVKD. Trimming removed 4 bases from V and 4 bases from J; junction bases left unmatched: 3.

This clone was recorded at least ten times. The read halts 3 residues ahead of the CDR3 end, with the missing end drawn from the germline J gene. The chain uses TRBV20-1 and TRBJ2-7, with D possibly being TRBD2 (6 bases). Trimming cost V 3 bases and J 3 bases, with 15 bases left between them. Germline V gives CDR1 DFQATT, CDR2 SNEGSKA (reference sequence). The length of the CDR3 is 14 residues. CDR3 residues: CSARGSGLRYEQYF. The CDR3 bases that were read are TGCAGTGCTAGGGGATCGGGACTCCGCTACGAG.

This clone was detected ten times or more. The read comes to an end 3 residues before the CDR3 does, leaving the germline J gene to fill in the end. The genes are TRBV10-3 and TRBJ2-7, with 8 bases that match TRBD2. CDR1 and CDR2 from the germline V gene are ENHRY and SYGVKD. The V segment lost 8 bases and the J segment 1 base; nucleotides outside the gene matches: 4. This CDR3 has 13 amino acids. The DNA read from the CDR3 is TGTGCCATCTTAGCGGGGAATTCCTACGAG. Translated, it gives CAILAGNSYE. The CDR3, in full, reads CAILAGNSYEQYF.

This clone was seen repeatedly, ten times or more. The read halts 3 residues ahead of the CDR3 end, with the missing end drawn from the germline J gene. V gene TRBV20-1 combines with J gene TRBJ1-2; TRBD1 aligns across 9 bases. CDR3 length equals 15 residues. V trimming: 5 bases; J trimming: 3 bases; junction bases outside the gene matches: 10. The germline V gene has CDR1 DFQATT and CDR2 SNEGSKA (reference sequence). CDR3 amino acids: CSASRDRARDYGYTF. The CDR3 DNA, read in part, is TGCAGTGCTTCCCGGGACAGGGCACGCGACTATGGC.

This clone was detected ten times or more. From the germline J gene comes the end of the CDR3, since the read stops 3 residues before it. This chain connects TRBV29-1 to TRBJ2-7; 8 bases line up with TRBD1. Germline trimming cut 3 bases from V and 6 bases from J; bases unmatched to any gene: 10. The V gene's germline CDR1 is SQVTM and CDR2 ANQGSEA. There are 14 residues in the CDR3. The CDR3 sequence: CSVELQGAFGEQYF. The part of the CDR3 DNA that was read is TGCAGCGTTGAGCTCCAGGGGGCCTTTGGCGAG.

This clone has a count of ten or more. The read ends 3 residues shy of where the CDR3 ends; the end is completed using the germline J gene. The chain couples TRBV10-3 to TRBJ2-1, with D hard to call. Germline CDR1 ENHRY, CDR2 SYGVKD. With 2 bases removed from V and 2 bases from J, the gap between germline ends came to 10 bases. The CDR3 contains 15 residues. CDR3 residues: CAISEKVVAYNEQFF. CDR3 DNA, as far as it was read: TGTGCCATCAGTGAGAAGGTTGTGGCCTACAATGAG.

This clone was seen many times. Sequencing ends 3 residues short of the CDR3 end; the germline J gene provides the rest. The chain couples TRBV28 to TRBJ1-6; D might be TRBD1 (6 bases). Deletions cut 0 bases from V and 5 bases from J, with 11 bases between. The CDR3 is 16 residues long. Looked up from germline, CDR1 is MDHEN and CDR2 is SYDVKM. The DNA read from the CDR3 is TGTGCCAGCAGTTTATGGGACAGCCGCGATAATTCACCC. Its translation is CASSLWDSRDNSP. The full CDR3 is CASSLWDSRDNSPLHF.

This clone was picked up a small number of times. Read sequence stops 3 residues before the CDR3 end, and the germline J gene provides the missing end. The chain couples TRBV7-6 to TRBJ2-7; 10 bases line up with TRBD2. J was trimmed by 6 bases and V by 2 bases; bases with no gene match: 1. CDR1 and CDR2 from the germline V gene are SGHVS and FNYEAQ. The CDR3 consists of 13 residues. The sequenced CDR3 bases are TGTGCCAGCAGCTTATCTAGCGGGGGCGAG. Amino acid sequence: CASSLSSGGE. The full CDR3 sequence reads CASSLSSGGEQYF. Full variable domain (rest looked up from reference TRBV7-6 and TRBJ2-7): GAGVSQSPRYKVTKRGQDVALRCDPISGHVSLYWYRQALGQGPEFLTYFNYEAQQDKSGLPNDRFSAERPEGSISTLTIQRTEQRDSAMYRCASSLSSGGEQYFGPGTRLTVT.

To note about this clone: The missing CDR3 end, 3 residues past where the read stops, is filled in from the germline J gene. Other DNA sequences within the sample encode an identical CDR3. The gene calls are TRBV7-9 and TRBJ1-1, with a tentative D call TRBD1 (5 bases). The CDR3 consists of 15 residues. Germline lookup yields CDR1 SEHNR and CDR2 FQNEAQ (reference sequence). Incomplete CDR3 DNA: TGTGCCAGCAGCTCAGAGTCGTACAGGCCTACGGAA. Encoded protein: CASSSESYRPTE. The complete CDR3 reads CASSSESYRPTEAFF.

This clone was found many times. The CDR3 protein is CASSADRGTRQGSPLHF. The DNA read from the CDR3 is TGTGCCAGTAGTGCGGACAGGGGTACGAGGCAGGGTTCACCC. This rearrangement joins TRBV19 to TRBJ1-6, with 9 bases identical to TRBD1. With the read ending 3 residues before the CDR3 end, the germline J gene is used to fill in that end. Germline trimming cut 5 bases from V and 9 bases from J; bases unmatched to any gene: 14. The CDR3 contains 17 residues. Germline CDR1 and CDR2: LNHDA and SQIVND (reference sequence).

The sample holds many counts of this clone. The CDR3 end is not reached by the read, which stops 3 residues before it; the germline J gene fills it in. The chain joins TRBV28 to TRBJ2-1; no firm D call. The ends were cut back, 8 bases at V and 6 bases at J, with 8 bases in the middle. The CDR3 contains 11 residues. Per the germline V gene, CDR1 is MDHEN and CDR2 is SYDVKM. The sequenced part of the CDR3 DNA is TGTGCCAGCGAAGCTAGCAATGAG. It is translated as CASEASNE. The whole CDR3 protein is CASEASNEQFF.

There are many counts of this clone. Read sequence stops 3 residues before the CDR3 end, and the germline J gene provides the missing end. The V call is TRBV6-1, the J call TRBJ1-4, with D hard to call. With 4 bases removed from V and 5 bases from J, the gap between germline ends came to 14 bases. The germline CDR1 and CDR2 sequences are MNHNS and SASEGT. CDR3 length: 15 amino acids. The CDR3 loop is CASSALGYENEKLFF. CDR3 DNA, as far as it was read: TGTGCCAGCAGTGCCCTCGGGTATGAGAATGAAAAA.

Comment on this clone: The read falls 3 residues short of the CDR3 end, and the missing part is taken from the germline J gene. V usage is TRBV29-1 and J usage is TRBJ1-3; D is possibly TRBD1 (5 bases). This CDR3 has 14 amino acids. The germline V gene encodes CDR1 SQVTM and CDR2 ANQGSEA. Trimming stripped 6 bases from V and 4 bases from J, with 16 bases between. The part of the CDR3 DNA that was read is TGCAGCGTCGATTCGGGGGTTGACGGAAACACC. The encoded protein is CSVDSGVDGNT. The whole CDR3 is CSVDSGVDGNTIYF. The full variable domain, with the rest looked up from reference TRBV29-1 and TRBJ1-3, is SAVISQKPSRDICQRGTSLTIQCQVDSQVTMMFWYRQQPGQSLTLIATANQGSEATYESGFVIDKFPISRPNLTFSTLTVSNMSPEDSSIYLCSVDSGVDGNTIYFGEGSWLTVV.

At least ten counts were recorded for this clone. The read falls 3 residues short of the CDR3 end, and the missing part is taken from the germline J gene. The chain recombines TRBV19 with TRBJ1-1; TRBD1 matches at 9 bases. Germline V gene data show CDR1 as LNHDA and CDR2 as SQIVND (reference sequence). The ends lost 6 bases at V and 0 bases at J; junction bases unmatched: 2. This CDR3 is 14 amino acids long. The covered CDR3 bases are TGTGCCAGTAGGGGGGACAGGGTGAACACTGAA. Translating gives CASRGDRVNTE. The entire CDR3 protein reads CASRGDRVNTEAFF.

This clone was found many times. The read falls 3 residues short of the CDR3 end, and the missing part is taken from the germline J gene. The chain carries TRBV7-3 and TRBJ2-7, with TRBD2 identical over 13 bases. This CDR3 is 15 amino acids long. V trimming: 5 bases; J trimming: 0 bases; junction bases outside the gene matches: 1. Germline-derived CDR1 and CDR2 are SGHTA and FQGTGA. CDR3 DNA (partial): TGTGCCAGCAGCCGGACTAGCGGGGGCTCCTACGAG. Translated: CASSRTSGGSYE. The CDR3, in full, reads CASSRTSGGSYEQYF.

The sample holds a few counts of this clone. The read ends 3 residues shy of where the CDR3 ends; the end is completed using the germline J gene. The rearrangement joins TRBV19 to TRBJ1-2; D unresolved. Germline loops: CDR1 LNHDA, CDR2 SQIVND (reference sequence). This CDR3 is 14 amino acids long. Trimming took off 3 bases at V and 0 bases at J, with 8 bases between the two ends. The CDR3 protein is CASSITASNYGYTF. The sequenced part of the CDR3 DNA is TGTGCCAGTAGTATCACAGCTTCTAACTATGGC.

In its sample, this clone was seen many times. The CDR3 end falls 3 residues outside the read, so it is completed with the germline J gene. The genes are TRBV19 and TRBJ1-6; 10 bases line up with TRBD1. The CDR3 is 13 residues long. The germline V gene encodes CDR1 LNHDA and CDR2 SQIVND (reference sequence). The J segment lost 9 bases and the V segment lost 6 bases, leaving 2 bases of the junction unmatched. CDR3 DNA (partial): TGTGCCAGTAGGAGGGACAGGGGTTCACCC. It translates to CASRRDRGSP. The CDR3 in full is CASRRDRGSPLHF.

The CDR3 is CASRLIVTGELFF. The CDR3 bases that were read are TGTGCCAGCAGGCTAATAGTTACCGGGGAG. V and J are TRBV7-9 and TRBJ2-2, with no clear D. Read coverage stops 3 residues before the CDR3 terminus; the germline J gene supplies the remainder. The CDR3 consists of 13 residues. With 6 bases removed from V and 5 bases from J, the gap between germline ends came to 10 bases. The V gene's germline CDR1 is SEHNR and CDR2 FQNEAQ (reference sequence).

This clone was recorded many times. The read stops 3 residues short of the end of the CDR3; the missing end is completed from the germline J gene. The rearrangement uses TRBV18 and TRBJ2-2; 7 bases are shared with TRBD1. The CDR3 spans 15 residues. The J segment lost 6 bases and the V segment lost 6 bases, leaving 10 bases of the junction unmatched. CDR1 and CDR2 (germline): KGHSH, LQKENI. The CDR3 DNA, read in part, is TGTGCCAGCTCCACAGGGGACCCCGGGTCCGGGGAG. Its translation is CASSTGDPGSGE. The entire CDR3 protein is CASSTGDPGSGELFF.

This clone came up many times. The covered CDR3 bases are TGCAGCGTTTCCCCTGCCAGGACAGATACG. Its protein product is CSVSPARTDT. The full-length CDR3 reads as CSVSPARTDTQYF. The chain joins TRBV29-1 to TRBJ2-3; no firm D call. The read stops 3 residues short of the end of the CDR3; the missing end is completed from the germline J gene. Trimming cost V 5 bases and J 3 bases, with 12 bases left between them. Germline V CDR1 and CDR2: SQVTM, ANQGSEA. CDR3 length: 13 amino acids.

There are many counts of this clone. The read stops 3 residues short of the end of the CDR3; the missing end is completed from the germline J gene. The chain couples TRBV19 to TRBJ1-4, with D possibly matching TRBD1 (5 bases). Germline CDR1 LNHDA, CDR2 SQIVND (reference sequence). This CDR3 spans 16 amino acids. Trimming removed 5 bases at V and 2 bases at J, with 15 bases between. The CDR3 loop is CASSPGLGETNEKLFF. CDR3 bases read: TGTGCCAGTAGTCCGGGCCTAGGGGAGACTAATGAAAAA.

Of note for this clone: Read sequence stops 3 residues before the CDR3 end, and the germline J gene provides the missing end. J is TRBJ2-5 and V is TRBV5-1; D perhaps matches TRBD2 (5 bases). Between the trimmed V and J ends, which lost 7 bases and 1 base, there was a span of 11 bases. CDR1 and CDR2 from the germline V gene are SGHRS and YFSETQ. This CDR3 is built from 13 residues. CDR3 amino acids: CASSGLGQETQYF. The CDR3 bases that were read are TGCGCCAGCTCTGGACTGGGCCAAGAGACC.

This clone was recorded at least ten times. Read data end 3 residues before the CDR3 end; the end is taken from the germline J gene. J is TRBJ1-2 and V is TRBV20-1; 10 positions agree with TRBD1. Trimming took 3 bases from V and 7 from J; bases not matched to a gene: 5. The CDR3 covers 13 residues. The germline V gene encodes CDR1 DFQATT and CDR2 SNEGSKA (reference sequence). The covered CDR3 bases are TGCAGTGCTAGGACAGGGGGCGCATTTGGC. Protein sequence: CSARTGGAFG. In full, the CDR3 reads CSARTGGAFGYTF.

This clone was counted ten times or more. The sequenced fragment ends 3 residues before the CDR3 boundary, so the rest is inferred from the germline J gene. The gene calls are TRBV10-3 and TRBJ2-1, with TRBD2 matching 10 bases. Trimming cost V 0 bases and J 8 bases; bases outside gene matches: 7. Germline-derived CDR1 and CDR2 are ENHRY and SYGVKD. CDR3 size: 16 residues. The part of the CDR3 DNA that was read is TGTGCCATCAGTGAGTCGGAGCGGGGGGGCATCTATGAG. Its protein is CAISESERGGIYE. The entire CDR3 protein reads CAISESERGGIYEQFF.

This clone was detected many times. The read is 3 residues too short to cover the CDR3 end, so that end is filled in from the germline J gene. The V and J genes are TRBV5-4 and TRBJ2-4; a possible D gene is TRBD1 (7 bases). The CDR3 runs 14 residues. Germline loops: CDR1 SGHNT, CDR2 YYREEE (reference sequence). V dropped 3 bases and J dropped 8 bases, with 15 bases sitting between them. The CDR3 DNA, read in part, is TGTGCCAGCAGCTCGCGGGACAGTTCGGACATT. Its protein product is CASSSRDSSDI. The entire CDR3 sequence reads CASSSRDSSDIQYF.

This clone was seen many times. With the read ending 3 residues before the CDR3 end, the germline J gene is used to fill in that end. This rearrangement joins TRBV7-2 to TRBJ2-2; 8 positions match TRBD1. Trimming at V came to 5 bases and at J to 5 bases, leaving 7 bases not matched to a gene. The CDR3 is 15 residues long. The germline CDR1 and CDR2 sequences are SGHTA and FQGNSA. The CDR3 loop reads CASSPDRGITGELFF. Partial CDR3 DNA: TGTGCCAGCAGCCCCGACAGGGGAATAACCGGGGAG.

This clone was seen repeatedly, ten times or more. The read gets to within 3 residues of the CDR3 end, and the germline J gene fills in the rest. This rearrangement joins TRBV10-3 to TRBJ1-1, with a tentative D call TRBD1 (6 bases). Germline CDR1 ENHRY, CDR2 SYGVKD. The CDR3 is 14 amino acids. Trimming took off 5 bases at V and 3 bases at J, with 13 bases between the two ends. The CDR3 reads CAISSGVLDTEAFF. The sequenced part of the CDR3 DNA is TGTGCCATCAGTTCAGGGGTTCTGGACACTGAA.

A word on this clone: The CDR3 goes on 3 residues after the read ends, and that part is filled in from the germline J gene. The rearrangement uses TRBV20-1 and TRBJ1-2; 9 nucleotides align to TRBD1. This CDR3 contains 14 residues. CDR1 and CDR2 (germline): DFQATT, SNEGSKA (reference sequence). The sequenced part of the CDR3 DNA is TGCAGTGCTAGGCGGGACAGGGTCGTCGACGAG. Protein product: CSARRDRVVDE. The entire CDR3 reads CSARRDRVVDEYTF.

In its sample, this clone was seen a few times. CDR3 bases read: TGTGCCAGTAGTCCGCTAGCCGTTGCAACTAATGAAAAA. Its protein product is CASSPLAVATNEK. The full CDR3 reads CASSPLAVATNEKLFF. This chain uses TRBV19 with TRBJ1-4; D remains unclear. The read halts 3 residues ahead of the CDR3 end, with the missing end drawn from the germline J gene. The germline gives CDR1 LNHDA, CDR2 SQIVND (reference sequence). Deletions cut 5 bases from V and 0 bases from J, with 13 bases between. CDR3 size: 16 residues.

This clone occurred many times. Sequencing ends 3 residues short of the CDR3 end; the germline J gene provides the rest. V gene TRBV20-1 combines with J gene TRBJ1-6; D gene ambiguous. Germline lookup yields CDR1 DFQATT and CDR2 SNEGSKA (reference sequence). CDR3 length: 15 amino acids. The V end lost 3 bases, the J end lost 10 bases, and 19 bases lay between the germline ends. CDR3 bases read: TGCAGTGCTAGTAACCAGGACTACACGGGATCACCC. This encodes CSASNQDYTGSP. The CDR3 as a whole reads CSASNQDYTGSPLHF.

CDR3 loop: CSFGGGGLNEQFF. CDR3 DNA, as far as it was read: TGCAGCTTTGGAGGGGGGGGACTCAATGAG. The gene calls are TRBV20-1 and TRBJ2-1, with a weak D call TRBD2 (7 bases). The read ends 3 residues early relative to the CDR3; the germline J gene fills the gap. This CDR3 is 13 amino acids long. Germline loops: CDR1 DFQATT, CDR2 SNEGSKA (reference sequence).